These 16 T cell receptor beta chains came from one sample sequenced in a study of control samples from healthy donors and cancer patients. Clones were read by immunoSEQ multiplex PCR, and TCRdb kept only the in-frame ones, dropping some. This repertoire shows fewer than 40,000 clones, over 85% found once; its top ten account for around 1.8%. The sequenced sample was PBMCs. The receptor set was obtained from a man aged 35-49 years with colorectal cancer.

The chain joins TRBV27 to TRBJ2-1; a weak D match, TRBD1 (7 bases). V was clipped by 3 bases and J by 10 bases, with 16 bases between them. This CDR3 contains 14 residues. Germline CDR1 MNHEY, CDR2 SMNVEV (reference sequence). The CDR3 region is CASSLGGQGGEQFF. In DNA, the CDR3 is TGTGCCAGCAGTTTGGGGGGTCAGGGGGGAGAGCAGTTCTTC.

V is TRBV3-1 (or the pseudogene TRBV3-2) and J is TRBJ2-1; 9 positions agree with TRBD2. V was clipped by 4 bases and J by 0 bases; unmatched bases: 1. CDR1 is LGHDT and CDR2 is YNNKEL in the germline V gene (reference sequence). CDR3 length equals 15 residues. CDR3 residues: CASSRSGGSYNEQFF. DNA for the CDR3: TGTGCCAGCAGCCGTAGCGGGGGCTCCTACAATGAGCAGTTCTTC.

V gene TRBV2 combines with J gene TRBJ1-1; no definite D call. The CDR3 runs 12 residues. V was cut by 5 bases and J by 5 bases, with 9 bases left in between. Germline V gives CDR1 SNHLY, CDR2 FYNNEI. The CDR3: CASSLGLTEAFF. The CDR3 bases are TGTGCCAGCAGTCTTGGGTTGACTGAAGCTTTCTTT. Variable domain in full (rest from reference TRBV2 and TRBJ1-1): EPEVTQTPSHQVTQMGQEVILRCVPISNHLYFYWYRQILGQKVEFLVSFYNNEISEKSEIFDDQFSVERPDGSNFTLKIRSTKLEDSAMYFCASSLGLTEAFFGQGTRLTVV.

The chain links TRBV6-5 to TRBJ1-6; D ambiguous. The CDR3 covers 16 residues. Trimming removed 0 bases from V and 0 bases from J, with 6 bases in between. CDR1 MNHEY and CDR2 SVGAGI come from the germline V gene. In nucleotides, the CDR3 is TGTGCCAGCAGTTACTCGAAGAGCTCCTATAATTCACCCCTCCACTTT. This codes for CASSYSKSSYNSPLHF.

This chain uses TRBV19 with TRBJ2-5; TRBD2 matches at 11 bases. The CDR3 runs 18 residues. Per germline, CDR1 LNHDA and CDR2 SQIVND (reference sequence). The V segment lost 0 bases and the J segment 5 bases; nucleotides outside the gene matches: 11. The CDR3 sequence is CASSIDLVAGGLWETQYF. CDR3 in DNA: TGTGCCAGTAGTATAGATCTGGTAGCGGGGGGGCTGTGGGAGACCCAGTACTTC.

The chain has TRBV5-1 and TRBJ2-2; 9 bases are a match to TRBD2. Losses at the gene ends were 0 bases for V and 4 bases for J; bases not matched to a gene: 13. The CDR3 contains 19 residues. Germline-derived CDR1 and CDR2 are SGHRS and YFSETQ. The CDR3 DNA reads TGCGCCAGCAGCTTGGATCCAGCGGGGGGCCCTGTAAGCACCGGGGAGCTGTTTTTT. This encodes CASSLDPAGGPVSTGELFF.

CDR3 sequence reads: CASKFSGANVLTF. The CDR3 DNA reads TGTGCCAGTAAATTCTCTGGGGCCAACGTCCTGACTTTC. This chain uses TRBV19 with TRBJ2-6; D gene unclear. The CDR3 is 13 amino acids. Trimming took 7 bases from V and 0 from J, leaving 4 bases between them. Germline CDR1 LNHDA, CDR2 SQIVND (reference sequence). Complete variable domain (other parts from reference TRBV19 and TRBJ2-6): DGGITQSPKYLFRKEGQNVTLSCEQNLNHDAMYWYRQDPGQGLRLIYYSQIVNDFQKGDIAEGYSVSREKKESFPLTVTSAQKNPTAFYLCASKFSGANVLTFGAGSRLTVL.

The chain couples TRBV6-5 to TRBJ2-5; D perhaps matches TRBD2 (7 bases). The V end was cut by 10 bases, the J end by 3 bases, with 18 bases between. The CDR3 consists of 14 residues. CDR1 MNHEY and CDR2 SVGAGI come from the germline V gene. The CDR3, as DNA: TGTGCCACCGCCCCCGGGGGGCGGGAAGAGACCCAGTACTTC. Its protein is CATAPGGREETQYF.

The CDR3 region is CASTRGQGEKLFF. The CDR3 DNA sequence: TGTGCCAGCACCAGAGGACAGGGAGAAAAACTGTTTTTT. This chain links TRBV12-3 or TRBV12-4 with TRBJ1-4, with 8 bases identical to TRBD1. V shed 7 bases and J 8 bases; nucleotides not matched to a gene: 6. The CDR3 sequence is 13 residues long.

This rearrangement joins TRBV18 to TRBJ2-7, with D possibly being TRBD1 or TRBD2 (6 bases each). Germline V gene data show CDR1 as KGHSH and CDR2 as LQKENI. V shed 3 bases and J shed 2 bases, with 17 bases lying between them. The CDR3 has 16 amino acids. The CDR3 here is CASSPRPVGGTYEQYF. The CDR3 DNA reads TGTGCCAGCTCACCTCGGCCCGTAGGGGGGACCTACGAGCAGTACTTC.

A single count supports this clone. V usage is TRBV5-1 and J usage is TRBJ1-3; D possibly corresponds to TRBD1 (6 bases). Trimming left V 2 bases short and J 6 bases short, with 12 bases between. The CDR3 is made up of 14 amino acids. Germline V gene data show CDR1 as SGHRS and CDR2 as YFSETQ. CDR3 nucleotides: TGCGCCAGCAGCTTCGGCAGGGGACAAAACACCATATATTTT. It is translated as CASSFGRGQNTIYF.

This chain links TRBV5-1 with TRBJ2-3; TRBD2 aligns across 13 bases. CDR1 is SGHRS and CDR2 is YFSETQ in the germline V gene. The CDR3 runs 18 residues. V trimming: 1 base; J trimming: 2 bases; junction bases outside the gene matches: 7. The CDR3 reads CASSLLTSGGSFTDTQYF. CDR3 sequence (DNA): TGCGCCAGCAGCTTGTTGACTAGCGGGGGGTCTTTCACAGATACGCAGTATTTT.

This chain joins TRBV5-4 and TRBJ2-7; 9 bases agree with TRBD1. Trimming at V came to 2 bases and at J to 6 bases, leaving 6 bases not matched to a gene. CDR3 length: 14 residues. The V gene's germline CDR1 is SGHNT and CDR2 YYREEE (reference sequence). Here the CDR3 DNA reads TGTGCCAGCAGCTTCACAGGGGGCCTCGTCGAGCAGTACTTC. Encoded protein: CASSFTGGLVEQYF.

The chain links TRBV7-3 to TRBJ1-5; D remains ambiguous. V was shortened by 0 bases and J by 7 bases, with 7 bases between the two germline ends. The CDR3 runs 13 residues. Germline V gene data show CDR1 as SGHTA and CDR2 as FQGTGA. As DNA, the CDR3 is TGTGCCAGCAGCTTAACGCCGGGGCAGCCCCAGCATTTT. Its translation is CASSLTPGQPQHF. Together with reference TRBV7-3 and TRBJ1-5, the CDR3 gives the full variable domain: GAGVSQTPSNKVTEKGKYVELRCDPISGHTALYWYRQSLGQGPEFLIYFQGTGAADDSGLPNDRFFAVRPEGSVSTLKIQRTERGDSAVYLCASSLTPGQPQHFGDGTRLSIL.

The chain uses TRBV7-2 and TRBJ2-1, with 7 nucleotides matching TRBD2. V shed 10 bases and J 8 bases; nucleotides not matched to a gene: 14. This CDR3 has 14 residues. Germline V gene lookup returns CDR1 SGHTA and CDR2 FQGNSA. The CDR3 nucleotides are TGTGCCACCACCGGACTAGTGATTAGGTATGAGCAGTTCTTC. It translates to CATTGLVIRYEQFF.

The chain recombines TRBV5-1 with TRBJ1-1; D remains ambiguous. The germline gives CDR1 SGHRS, CDR2 YFSETQ. This CDR3 spans 13 amino acids. V gave up 0 bases and J gave up 2 bases, with 5 bases separating them. Written as DNA, the CDR3 is TGCGCCAGCAGCTTGGCAGTTAACACTGAAGCTTTCTTT. Protein: CASSLAVNTEAFF.